This T cell receptor (beta chain) comes out of a study of tumor-infiltrating lymphocytes in primary liver carcinoma. Study in general: Surgeons treated the primary liver carcinoma of the patients by surgical resection.

In germline, CDR1 is MNHEY, CDR2 SVGAGI. The CDR3 sequence is 19 residues long. The researchers obtained blood RNA from unsorted whole blood and also extracted germline DNA. From roughly 500 ng total RNA, TCR beta cDNA was generated with a primer in the constant region. It was through three nested multiplex PCR rounds of slightly modified ARM-PCR that TCR beta libraries arose. TRBV1-TRBV30 forward primers and a C-beta reverse primer were used in the first two PCR rounds, which each ran for approximately 10 cycles. TCRdb reprocessed the multiplex PCR reads via MiXCR and lists one record per CDR3 protein. The table records approximately 320,000 distinct CDR3 sequences, around three fifths of them present only once. General study findings and limits: Between tumor regions, pairs overlapped more than tumor-adjacent and tumor-blood pairs did. Tumors and blood were compared for top-250-clone fraction, and tumors had the significantly higher value (p = 0.039).

Regarding this clonotype: Its antigen is unknown. At one boundary the junction diverges from the germline segment, which might be a read error.

This chain connects TRBV6-5 to TRBJ2-1; tentative D call: TRBD2 (5 bases). The TCR sequence derives from a woman aged 25-40 years with primary liver carcinoma and hepatitis B virus infection. The sequenced material came from peripheral blood. CDR3 DNA sequence: TGTGCCAGCAGTTACTCGCGGGCTGGAAAGGTTTCCGCCTACAATGAGCAGTCCTTC. It translates to CASSYSRAGKVSAYNEQSF.